This T cell receptor beta chain derives from a study of blood T cell repertoires in COVID-19. As for the study in general: Sources were T cells, B-cell-depleted T cells, or PBMCs; the material itself was cDNA or gDNA.

Methods used by the authors: Nucleated cell counts were estimated from reference gene primer amplification. This table comes from immunoSEQ multiplex PCR, and its TCRdb copy is limited to in-frame clones, with some not included. V, J and clone size are those of that table, while D and trimming were read from the DNA. The sample has approximately 120,000 clones; roughly 86% are singletons. The germline V gene has CDR1 SGHDN and CDR2 FVKESK. The CDR3 consists of 14 residues. V lost 3 bases and J lost 1, with 7 bases in between. The chain uses TRBV14 and TRBJ1-3; D unresolved. This TCR derives from a human donor in a cohort sampled during active COVID-19. Sequenced input: peripheral blood. CDR3 protein: CASSHGSSGNTIYF. The CDR3 nucleotides read TGTGCCAGCAGCCATGGCAGTTCTGGAAACACCATATATTTT.